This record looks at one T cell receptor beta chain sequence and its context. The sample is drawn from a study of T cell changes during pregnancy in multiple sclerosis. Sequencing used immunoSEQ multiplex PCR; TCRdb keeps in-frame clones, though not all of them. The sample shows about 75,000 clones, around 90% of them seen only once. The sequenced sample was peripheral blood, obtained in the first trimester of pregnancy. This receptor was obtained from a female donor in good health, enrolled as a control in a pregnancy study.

As DNA, the CDR3 is TGTGCCAGCAGCCGGTACCAAGAGACCCAGTACTTC. This encodes CASSRYQETQYF. V gene TRBV7-2 combines with J gene TRBJ2-5; no reliable D call. V was cut by 5 bases and J by 0 bases, with 4 bases left in between. This CDR3 region has 12 residues. Germline V CDR1 and CDR2: SGHTA, FQGNSA.